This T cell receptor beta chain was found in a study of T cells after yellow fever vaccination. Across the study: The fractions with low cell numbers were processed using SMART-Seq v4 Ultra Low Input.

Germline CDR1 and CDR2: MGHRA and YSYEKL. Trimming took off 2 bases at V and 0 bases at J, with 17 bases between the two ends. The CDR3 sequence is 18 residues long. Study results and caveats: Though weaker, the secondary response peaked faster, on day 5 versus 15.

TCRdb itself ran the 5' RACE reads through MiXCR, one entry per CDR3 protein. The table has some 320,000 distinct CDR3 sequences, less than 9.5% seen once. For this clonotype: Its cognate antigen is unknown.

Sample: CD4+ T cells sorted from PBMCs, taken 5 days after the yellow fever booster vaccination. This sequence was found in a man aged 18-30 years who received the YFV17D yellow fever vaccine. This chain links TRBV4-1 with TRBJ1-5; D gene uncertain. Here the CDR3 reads CASSQKSRQSYSNQPQHF. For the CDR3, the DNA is TGCGCCAGCAGCCAAAAGTCACGCCAGTCTTATAGCAATCAGCCCCAGCATTTT.